This T cell receptor beta chain originates from a study of blood T cell repertoires in COVID-19. Germline CDR1 SGDLS, CDR2 YYNGEE. The CDR3 runs 14 residues. The V end lost 0 bases, the J end lost 8 bases, and 14 bases lay between the germline ends. Assay: immunoSEQ multiplex PCR; the TCRdb copy retains only in-frame clones and omits some. The sample shows 200,000 to 250,000 clones, under 90% of them seen only once. Clinical history reported by participants formed the basis on which cohorts were assigned. Sequencing used PBMCs or T cells enriched from blood (not recorded which). The TCR comes from a man between 60 and 70 years old who had recovered from COVID-19. The V gene is TRBV9, the J gene TRBJ1-2, with D possibly matching TRBD1 (5 bases). The DNA of the CDR3 is TGTGCCAGCAGCGTAGAGGGGTTGTGGGGCGGCTACACCTTC. Residues: CASSVEGLWGGYTF.